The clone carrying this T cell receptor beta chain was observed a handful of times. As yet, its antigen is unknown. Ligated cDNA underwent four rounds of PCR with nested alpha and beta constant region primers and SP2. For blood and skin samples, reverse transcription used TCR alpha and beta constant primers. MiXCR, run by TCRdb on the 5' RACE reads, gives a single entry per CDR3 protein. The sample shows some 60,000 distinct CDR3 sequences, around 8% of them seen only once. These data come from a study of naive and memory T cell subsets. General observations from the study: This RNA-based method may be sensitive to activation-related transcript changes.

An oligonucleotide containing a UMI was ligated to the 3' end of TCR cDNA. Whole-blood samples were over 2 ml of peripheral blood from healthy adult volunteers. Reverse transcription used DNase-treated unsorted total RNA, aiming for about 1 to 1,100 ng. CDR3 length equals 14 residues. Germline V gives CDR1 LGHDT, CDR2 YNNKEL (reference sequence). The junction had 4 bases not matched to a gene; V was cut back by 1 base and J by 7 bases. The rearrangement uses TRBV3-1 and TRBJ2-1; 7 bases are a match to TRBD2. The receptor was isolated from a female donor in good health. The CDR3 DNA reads TGTGCCAGCAGCCAAGCCCCCGGGGGGAATGAGCAGTTCTTC. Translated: CASSQAPGGNEQFF.